This is a list of T cell receptor beta chains from one sample in a study of Graves' ophthalmopathy and Graves' hyperthyroidism. TCRdb fed the multiplex PCR reads into MiXCR, producing one record per CDR3 protein. The sample lists 650,000 to 900,000 distinct CDR3 sequences; approximately 40% were seen once. The sequenced material came from peripheral blood. These receptors originate from an adult man with Graves' ophthalmopathy. Both conserved end residues are part of each CDR3. The order of the fields is J gene, clone size, V gene, D gene, CDR3 DNA, CDR3 protein. A D gene is named only where the DNA matches it firmly. For some rows the clone size is stated as once, few or many, or as a class when expanded; others skip it.

>TRBJ1-4|NA|TRBV20-1|TRBD1
TGCAGTGCTAACCCCCGGACAGGGATGGGTGAAAAACTGTTTTTT
CSANPRTGMGEKLFF
>TRBJ1-2|many|TRBV2|NA
TGTGCCAGCAGTGACAGCCGTTCCAAGGGCTACACCTTC
CASSDSRSKGYTF
>TRBJ1-4|many|TRBV2|NA
TGTGCCAGCAATGAGTGGCGGACCAATGAAAAACTGTTTTTT
CASNEWRTNEKLFF
>TRBJ2-7|many|TRBV2|NA
TGTGCCAGCAGTATCCGGGACGGCTACGAGCAGTACTTC
CASSIRDGYEQYF
>TRBJ2-7|NA|TRBV7-8|TRBD2
TGTGCCAGCAGCTCATCTAGCGGAACCTACGAGCAGTACTTC
CASSSSSGTYEQYF
>TRBJ2-2|few|TRBV25-1|NA
TGTGCCAGCACCTCGGAGGGGGACCCTACGAACACCGGGGAGCTGTTTTTT
CASTSEGDPTNTGELFF
>TRBJ2-2|NA|TRBV7-9|NA
TGTGCCAGCAGCTTAGCCAAAGGGATGGGGACCGGGGAGCTGTTTTTT
CASSLAKGMGTGELFF
>TRBJ2-7|few|TRBV7-2|NA
TGTGCCAGCAGCCGCCTGGCAGGGGAATACGAGCAGTACTTC
CASSRLAGEYEQYF
>TRBJ2-7|many|TRBV15|NA
TGTGCCACCAGCAGTGGTTTGTTCGGCAGTCCTTTTAACGAGCAGTACTTC
CATSSGLFGSPFNEQYF
>TRBJ1-1|NA|TRBV10-2|NA
TGCGCCGGGGGGGGCACAGATAACACTGAAGCTTTCTTT
CAGGGTDNTEAFF
>TRBJ2-6|NA|TRBV25-1|TRBD1
TGTGCCGAGCGAGACAGGGGCGCTGGGGCCAACGTCCTGACTTTC
CAERDRGAGANVLTF
>TRBJ2-7|NA|TRBV24-1|TRBD1
TGTGCCACCGGCTTGACAGGGAACTACGAGCAGTACTTC
CATGLTGNYEQYF
>TRBJ2-5|many|TRBV9|NA
TGTGCCAGCAGCGTAGGAGGTACGCACCAAGAGACCCAGTACTTC
CASSVGGTHQETQYF
>TRBJ2-7|few|TRBV5-4|NA
TGTGCCAGCAGCCGGGACTTCGAGGCCCACGAGCAGTACTTC
CASSRDFEAHEQYF
>TRBJ1-2|NA|TRBV2|NA
TGTGCCAGCAGCCCCGGGGACCACCTCAGCCTCTTCTATGGCTACACCTTC
CASSPGDHLSLFYGYTF
>TRBJ2-2|few|TRBV2|TRBD1
TGTGCCAGCAGCTTTGGCCCCTTAACAGGGGACACCGGGGAGCTGTTTTTT
CASSFGPLTGDTGELFF
>TRBJ2-7|NA|TRBV2|NA
TGTGCCTCAAACAAGGGCGGGGCCACCTCCTACGAGCAGTACTTC
CASNKGGATSYEQYF
>TRBJ1-2|NA|TRBV12-3/TRBV12-4|NA
TGTGCCAGCACCAGGGCTAACTATGGCTACACCTTC
CASTRANYGYTF
>TRBJ2-6|NA|TRBV10-3|TRBD1
TGTGCCATCAGTGAGTCTGGGACAGGGACCAACGTCCTGACTTTC
CAISESGTGTNVLTF
>TRBJ1-1|NA|TRBV27|NA
TGTGCCAGCAGTCCAGATAGGCTGGGGGGCACTGAAGCTTTCTTT
CASSPDRLGGTEAFF
>TRBJ1-4|few|TRBV20-1|TRBD1
TGCAGTGCTCACTCCGGGACAGGGGGAAAACTGTTTTTT
CSAHSGTGGKLFF
>TRBJ2-5|many|TRBV12-3/TRBV12-4|NA
TGTGCCAGCAGTTATGCGCCCGGAGGGACCCAGTACTTC
CASSYAPGGTQYF
>TRBJ1-6|NA|TRBV6-6|NA
TGTGCCAGCAAATGGGCGGTGGCCGATAATTCACCCCTCCACTTT
CASKWAVADNSPLHF
>TRBJ1-5|NA|TRBV7-9|TRBD1
TGTGCCAGCAGCCAACAGGGGGTAGGAGAGACCCAGCATTTT
CASSQQGVGETQHF
>TRBJ2-5|NA|TRBV7-6|TRBD1
TGTGCCAGCAGCTCTCTGCGGAAGGGGGCCGGAGAGACCCAGTACTTC
CASSSLRKGAGETQYF
>TRBJ2-7|many|TRBV2|NA
TGTGCCAGCAGTGTTGAGGGAAGGAAAGAGCAGTACTTC
CASSVEGRKEQYF
>TRBJ1-3|NA|TRBV2|NA
TGTGCCAGCAGTGGAGTGGGCGCGGTTGGAAACACCATATATTTT
CASSGVGAVGNTIYF